These T cell receptor beta chains were read from a single sample in a study of blood T cell repertoires in COVID-19. Repertoires were generated with immunoSEQ multiplex PCR, while TCRdb's copy carries only in-frame clones and drops some. The data hold about 310,000 clones, with about 85% observed a single time. The sample consisted of PBMCs or T cells enriched from blood (not recorded which). All receptors derive from a woman in her 30s who had been exposed to COVID-19. The CDR3 runs from the conserved cysteine through the conserved F or W. D genes are given only for firm matches. Rows may omit the clone size; those that give it use once, few, many or a size class.

J | V | D | size | CDR3 | DNA
TRBJ1-6 | TRBV9 | TRBD1 | medium-sized | CASSPRQGSPLHF | TGTGCCAGCAGCCCTCGACAGGGGTCACCCCTCCACTTT
TRBJ1-5 | TRBV28 | NA | NA | CASSFTGVSNQPQHF | TGTGCCAGCAGTTTCACGGGGGTTAGCAATCAGCCCCAGCATTTT
TRBJ1-1 | TRBV5-1 | NA | once | CASSLERSDTEAFF | TGCGCCAGCAGCTTGGAACGATCGGACACTGAAGCTTTCTTT
TRBJ1-2 | TRBV7-9 | NA | NA | CASSLGGGNYGYTF | TGTGCCAGCAGCTTAGGGGGCGGAAACTATGGCTACACCTTC
TRBJ1-1 | TRBV7-2 | TRBD1 | NA | CASRREGQGETEAFF | TGTGCCAGCAGACGAGAGGGACAGGGGGAGACTGAAGCTTTCTTT
TRBJ2-1 | TRBV7-3 | TRBD2 | NA | CASSLSGRGLKFF | TGTGCCAGCAGCTTAAGCGGGAGGGGTCTTAAGTTCTTC
TRBJ1-2 | TRBV5-4 | NA | NA | CASSVEARSRGNDGYTF | TGTGCCAGCAGCGTGGAGGCCCGTAGCAGGGGTAATGATGGCTACACCTTC
TRBJ1-5 | TRBV29-1 | NA | once | CSVVWGLGNQPQHF | TGCAGCGTTGTTTGGGGGCTCGGCAATCAGCCCCAGCATTTT
TRBJ1-5 | TRBV28 | NA | NA | CASSFQGASNQPQHF | TGTGCCAGCAGTTTTCAAGGGGCGAGCAATCAGCCCCAGCATTTT
TRBJ2-7 | TRBV6-5 | NA | NA | CASANYEQYF | TGTGCCAGCGCTAACTACGAGCAGTACTTC
TRBJ1-5 | TRBV19 | TRBD1 | NA | CASSIDLGGGGLTQPQHF | TGTGCCAGTAGTATAGATCTTGGTGGAGGGGGCCTTACTCAGCCCCAGCATTTT
TRBJ1-2 | TRBV14 | NA | NA | CASSQETQGYYGYTF | TGTGCCAGCAGCCAAGAGACTCAGGGTTACTATGGCTACACCTTC
TRBJ1-5 | TRBV28 | NA | NA | CASSFWGVGQPQHF | TGTGCCAGCAGTTTCTGGGGGGTCGGTCAGCCCCAGCATTTT
TRBJ1-1 | TRBV15 | NA | NA | CATSRDSRQEAFF | TGTGCCACCAGCAGGGACAGCCGCCAGGAAGCTTTCTTT
TRBJ1-2 | TRBV9 | TRBD1 | NA | CASSGTGYGYTF | TGTGCCAGCAGCGGGACAGGGTATGGCTACACCTTC
TRBJ1-1 | TRBV30 | TRBD1 | NA | CAWNRQGEAFF | TGTGCCTGGAATCGACAGGGCGAGGCTTTCTTT
TRBJ2-1 | TRBV7-9 | TRBD1 | NA | CASSTGQGIGIGNEQFF | TGTGCCAGCAGCACCGGACAGGGAATTGGAATTGGGAATGAGCAGTTCTTC
TRBJ2-3 | TRBV3-1/TRBV3-2 | TRBD2 | few | CANPAGTSGRARDTQYF | TGTGCCAACCCCGCCGGGACTAGCGGGAGGGCCCGAGATACGCAGTATTTT
TRBJ1-6 | TRBV13 | TRBD1 | NA | CASSLGLGGNSPLHF | TGTGCCAGCAGCTTAGGCCTAGGGGGCAATTCACCCCTCCACTTT
TRBJ2-7 | TRBV30 | TRBD2 | NA | CAWGVAGVYEQYF | TGTGCCTGGGGTGTAGCGGGGGTGTACGAGCAGTACTTC